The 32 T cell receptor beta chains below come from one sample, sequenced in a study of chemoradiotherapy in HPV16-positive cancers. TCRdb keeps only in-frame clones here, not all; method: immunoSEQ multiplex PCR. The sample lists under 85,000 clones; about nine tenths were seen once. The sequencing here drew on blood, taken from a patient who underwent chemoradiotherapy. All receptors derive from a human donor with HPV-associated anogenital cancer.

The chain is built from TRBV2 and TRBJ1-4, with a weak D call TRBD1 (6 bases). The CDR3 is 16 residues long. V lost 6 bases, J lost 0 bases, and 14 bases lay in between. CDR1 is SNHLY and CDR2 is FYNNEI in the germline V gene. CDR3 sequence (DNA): TGTGCCAGCAGAAGTAGGGGGGTGGCAACTAATGAAAAACTGTTTTTT. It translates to CASRSRGVATNEKLFF.

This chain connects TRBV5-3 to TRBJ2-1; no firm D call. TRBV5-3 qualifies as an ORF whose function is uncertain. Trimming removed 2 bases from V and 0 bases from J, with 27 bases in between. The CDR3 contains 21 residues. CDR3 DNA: TGTGCCAGAAGCTTAACCCCAAAAGGTGCAGAACACCTTAGCTCCTACAATGAGCAGTTCTTC. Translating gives CARSLTPKGAEHLSSYNEQFF.

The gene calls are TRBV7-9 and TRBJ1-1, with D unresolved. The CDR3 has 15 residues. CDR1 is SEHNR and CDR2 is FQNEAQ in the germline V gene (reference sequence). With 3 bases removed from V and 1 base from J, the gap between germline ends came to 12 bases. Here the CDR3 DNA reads TGTGCCAGCAGCTTGGTTTGGGCTAAGAACACTGAAGCTTTCTTT. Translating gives CASSLVWAKNTEAFF.

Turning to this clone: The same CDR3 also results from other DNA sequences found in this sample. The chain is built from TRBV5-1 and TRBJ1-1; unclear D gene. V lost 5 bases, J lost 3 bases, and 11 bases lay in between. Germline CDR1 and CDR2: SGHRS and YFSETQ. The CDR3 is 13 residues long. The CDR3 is CASSLGGDTEAFF. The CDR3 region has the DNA TGCGCCAGCAGTTTAGGAGGTGACACTGAAGCTTTCTTT.

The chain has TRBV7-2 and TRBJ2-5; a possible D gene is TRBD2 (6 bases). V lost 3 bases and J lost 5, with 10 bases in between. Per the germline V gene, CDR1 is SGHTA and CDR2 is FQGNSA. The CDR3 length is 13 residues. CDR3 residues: CASSFGGVETQYF. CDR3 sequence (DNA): TGTGCCAGCAGCTTCGGGGGAGTGGAGACCCAGTACTTC.

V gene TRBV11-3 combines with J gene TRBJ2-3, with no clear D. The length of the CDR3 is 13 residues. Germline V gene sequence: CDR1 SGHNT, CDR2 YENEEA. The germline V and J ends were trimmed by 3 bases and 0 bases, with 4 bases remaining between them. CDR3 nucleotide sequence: TGTGCCAGCAGCTTCGACAGCACAGATACGCAGTATTTT. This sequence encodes CASSFDSTDTQYF.

The CDR3 here is CASSDDALAGGYTF. In DNA form, the CDR3 reads TGTGCCAGCAGTGATGATGCCCTGGCGGGAGGCTACACCTTC. V is TRBV2 and J is TRBJ1-2; the D is unclear. CDR1 SNHLY and CDR2 FYNNEI come from the germline V gene. Trimming took off 3 bases at V and 8 bases at J, with 16 bases between the two ends. The CDR3 covers 14 residues.

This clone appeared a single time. The DNA of the CDR3 is TGTGCCTGGAGACCTTCCGGGCGGATCTATGGCTACACCTTC. It yields the protein CAWRPSGRIYGYTF. This chain links TRBV30 with TRBJ1-2; no clear D gene. This CDR3 region has 14 residues. V gave up 3 bases and J gave up 4 bases, with 15 bases separating them. CDR1 and CDR2 from the germline V gene are GTSNPN and SVGIG (reference sequence). The complete variable domain, with remaining parts taken from reference TRBV30 and TRBJ1-2, reads SQTIHQWPATLVQPVGSPLSLECTVEGTSNPNLYWYRQAAGRGLQLLFYSVGIGQISSEVPQNLSASRPQDRQFILSSKKLLLSDSGFYLCAWRPSGRIYGYTFGSGTRLTVV.

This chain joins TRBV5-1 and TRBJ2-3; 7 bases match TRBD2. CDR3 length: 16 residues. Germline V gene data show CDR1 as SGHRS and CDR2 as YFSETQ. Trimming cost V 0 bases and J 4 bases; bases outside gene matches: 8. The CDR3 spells CASSLEGAGRADTQYF. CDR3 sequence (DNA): TGCGCCAGCAGCTTGGAGGGTGCGGGGAGGGCAGATACGCAGTATTTT.

The CDR3 loop reads CASSWPGANVLTF. Here the CDR3 DNA reads TGTGCCAGCAGCTGGCCCGGGGCCAACGTCCTGACTTTC. The chain couples TRBV11-3 to TRBJ2-6; no firm D call. Germline loops: CDR1 SGHNT, CDR2 YENEEA. Trimming stripped 4 bases from V and 4 bases from J, with 5 bases between. This CDR3 has 13 amino acids.

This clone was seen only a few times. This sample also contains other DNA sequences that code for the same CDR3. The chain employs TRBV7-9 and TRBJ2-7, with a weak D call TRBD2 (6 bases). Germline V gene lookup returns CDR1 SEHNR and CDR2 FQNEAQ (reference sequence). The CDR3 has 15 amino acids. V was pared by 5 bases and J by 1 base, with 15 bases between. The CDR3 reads CASSQGPGRSYEQYF. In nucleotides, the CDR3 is TGTGCCAGCAGCCAAGGGCCAGGGAGGTCCTACGAGCAGTACTTC.

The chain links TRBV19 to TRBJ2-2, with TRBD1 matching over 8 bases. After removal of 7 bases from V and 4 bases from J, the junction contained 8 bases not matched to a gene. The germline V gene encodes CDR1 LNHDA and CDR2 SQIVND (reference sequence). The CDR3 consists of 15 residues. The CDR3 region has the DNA TGTGCCAGTAAATCCGAGACAGGGGTCACCGGGGAGCTGTTTTTT. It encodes CASKSETGVTGELFF.

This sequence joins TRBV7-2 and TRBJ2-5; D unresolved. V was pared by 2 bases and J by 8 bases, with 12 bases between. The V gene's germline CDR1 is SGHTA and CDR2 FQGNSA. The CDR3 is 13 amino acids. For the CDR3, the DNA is TGTGCCAGCAGCTTAAATGTACTTCAAACCCAGTACTTC. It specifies CASSLNVLQTQYF.

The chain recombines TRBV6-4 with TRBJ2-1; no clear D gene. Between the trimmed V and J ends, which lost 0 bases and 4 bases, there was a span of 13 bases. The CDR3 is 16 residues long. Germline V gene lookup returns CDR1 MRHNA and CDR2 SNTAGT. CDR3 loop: CASSDSGGVPYNEQFF. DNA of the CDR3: TGTGCCAGCAGTGACTCGGGCGGAGTGCCGTACAATGAGCAGTTCTTC.

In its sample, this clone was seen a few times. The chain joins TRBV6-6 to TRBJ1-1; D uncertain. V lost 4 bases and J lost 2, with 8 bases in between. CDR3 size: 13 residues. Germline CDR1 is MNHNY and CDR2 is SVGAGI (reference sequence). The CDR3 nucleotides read TGTGCCAGCAGTTCCATTAGTAACACTGAAGCTTTCTTT. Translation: CASSSISNTEAFF.

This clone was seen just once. Here the CDR3 reads CSALGGFGYTF. The CDR3 DNA is TGCAGCGCCCTGGGTGGGTTTGGCTACACCTTC. The chain carries TRBV29-1 and TRBJ1-2, with D unresolved. The CDR3 spans 11 residues. The V gene lost 7 bases and the J gene lost 7 bases, with 13 bases spanning the gap. Germline V gene data show CDR1 as SQVTM and CDR2 as ANQGSEA.

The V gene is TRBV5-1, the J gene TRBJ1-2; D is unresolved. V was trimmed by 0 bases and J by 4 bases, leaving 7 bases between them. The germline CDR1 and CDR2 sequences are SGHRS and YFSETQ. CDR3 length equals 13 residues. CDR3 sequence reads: CASSLDNFYGYTF. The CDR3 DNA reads TGCGCCAGCAGCTTGGACAATTTCTATGGCTACACCTTC.

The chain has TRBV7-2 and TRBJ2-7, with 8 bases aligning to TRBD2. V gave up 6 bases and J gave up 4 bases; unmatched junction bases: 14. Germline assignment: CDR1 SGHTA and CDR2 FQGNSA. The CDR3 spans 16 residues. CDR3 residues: CASSDASGGSGYEQYF. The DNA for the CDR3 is TGTGCCAGCAGTGATGCCAGCGGGGGTTCTGGGTACGAGCAGTACTTC.

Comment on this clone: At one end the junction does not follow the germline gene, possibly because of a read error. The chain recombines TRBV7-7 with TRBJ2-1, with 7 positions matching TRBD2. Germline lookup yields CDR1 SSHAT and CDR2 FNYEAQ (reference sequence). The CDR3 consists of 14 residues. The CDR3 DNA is TGTGCTAGCAGCTTAGGCGGGACTAACAATGAGCAGTTCTTC. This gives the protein CASSLGGTNNEQFF.

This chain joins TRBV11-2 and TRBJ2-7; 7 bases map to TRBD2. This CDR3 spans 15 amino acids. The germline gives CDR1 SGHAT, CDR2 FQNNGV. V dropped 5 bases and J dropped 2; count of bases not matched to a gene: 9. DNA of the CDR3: TGTGCCAGCAGCGGGACTAAACGTAAAGCCTACGAGCAGTACTTC. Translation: CASSGTKRKAYEQYF. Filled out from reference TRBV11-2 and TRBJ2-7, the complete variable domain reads EAGVAQSPRYKIIEKRQSVAFWCNPISGHATLYWYQQILGQGPKLLIQFQNNGVVDDSQLPKDRFSAERLKGVDSTLKIQPAKLEDSAVYLCASSGTKRKAYEQYFGPGTRLTVT.

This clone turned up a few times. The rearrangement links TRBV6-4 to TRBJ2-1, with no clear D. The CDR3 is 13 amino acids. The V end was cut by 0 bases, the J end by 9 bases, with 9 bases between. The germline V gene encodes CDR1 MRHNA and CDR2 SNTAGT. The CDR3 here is CASSDSTVGEQFF. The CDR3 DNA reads TGTGCCAGCAGTGACTCGACTGTGGGTGAGCAGTTCTTC.

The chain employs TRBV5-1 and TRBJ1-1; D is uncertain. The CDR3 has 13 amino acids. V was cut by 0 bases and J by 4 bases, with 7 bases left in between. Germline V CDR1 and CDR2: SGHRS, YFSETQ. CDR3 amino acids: CASSLGGGTEAFF. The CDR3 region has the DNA TGCGCCAGCAGCTTGGGGGGTGGCACTGAAGCTTTCTTT. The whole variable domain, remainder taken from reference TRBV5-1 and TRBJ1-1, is KAGVTQTPRYLIKTRGQQVTLSCSPISGHRSVSWYQQTPGQGLQFLFEYFSETQRNKGNFPGRFSGRQFSNSRSEMNVSTLELGDSALYLCASSLGGGTEAFFGQGTRLTVV.

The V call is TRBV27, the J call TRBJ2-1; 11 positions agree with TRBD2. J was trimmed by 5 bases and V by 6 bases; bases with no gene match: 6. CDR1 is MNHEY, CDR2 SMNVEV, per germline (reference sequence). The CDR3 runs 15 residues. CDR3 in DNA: TGTGCCAGCAGCCAACTAGCGGGGGACAACAATGAGCAGTTCTTC. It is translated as CASSQLAGDNNEQFF.

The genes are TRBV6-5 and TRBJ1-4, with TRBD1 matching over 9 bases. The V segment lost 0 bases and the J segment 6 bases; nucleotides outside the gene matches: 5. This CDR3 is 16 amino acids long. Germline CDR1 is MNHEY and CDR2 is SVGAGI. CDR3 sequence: CASSYSLDRGDEKLFF. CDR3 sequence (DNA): TGTGCCAGCAGTTACTCGCTGGACAGGGGCGATGAAAAACTGTTTTTT.

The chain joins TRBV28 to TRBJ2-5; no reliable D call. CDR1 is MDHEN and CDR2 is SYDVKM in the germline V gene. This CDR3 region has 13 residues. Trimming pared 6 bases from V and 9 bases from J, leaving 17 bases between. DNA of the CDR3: TGTGCCAGCAGGTCTGGTCCCGTGAAGGCCCAGTACTTC. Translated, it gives CASRSGPVKAQYF.

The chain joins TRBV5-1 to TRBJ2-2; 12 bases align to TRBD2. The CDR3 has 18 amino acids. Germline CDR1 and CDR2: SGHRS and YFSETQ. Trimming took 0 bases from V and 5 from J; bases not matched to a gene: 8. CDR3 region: CASSLAASGGALTGELFF. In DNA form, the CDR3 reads TGCGCCAGCAGCTTGGCCGCTAGCGGGGGGGCCTTGACCGGGGAGCTGTTTTTT.

CDR3 nucleotide sequence: TGTGCCAGTAGTCTCGACAGGGGGCACGGTGGCTACACCTTC. It yields the protein CASSLDRGHGGYTF. V is TRBV19 and J is TRBJ1-2, with 10 bases lining up with TRBD1. The V gene end was trimmed by 5 bases and the J gene end by 7 bases; junction bases not matched to a gene: 7. The CDR3 covers 14 residues. Germline V gives CDR1 LNHDA, CDR2 SQIVND (reference sequence).

DNA for the CDR3: TGCGCCAGCAGCTTGGGGGGGACAGGGAACACTGAAGCTTTCTTT. Translation gives CASSLGGTGNTEAFF. The chain has TRBV5-1 and TRBJ1-1, with 8 bases lining up with TRBD1. From germline, CDR1 is SGHRS and CDR2 YFSETQ. V lost 0 bases to trimming and J lost 1 base; unmatched junction nucleotides: 2. CDR3 length: 15 amino acids.

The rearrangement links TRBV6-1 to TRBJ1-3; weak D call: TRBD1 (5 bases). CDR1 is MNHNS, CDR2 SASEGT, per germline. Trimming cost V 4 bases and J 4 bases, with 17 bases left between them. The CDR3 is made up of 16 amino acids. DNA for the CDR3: TGTGCCAGCAGTGTGGGACGCGCGGACTCGGGAAACACCATATATTTT. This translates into CASSVGRADSGNTIYF.

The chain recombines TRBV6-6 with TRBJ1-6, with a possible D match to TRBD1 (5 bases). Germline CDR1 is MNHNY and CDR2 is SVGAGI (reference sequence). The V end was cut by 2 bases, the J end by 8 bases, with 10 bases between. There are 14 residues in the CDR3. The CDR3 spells CASSYVREYSPLHF. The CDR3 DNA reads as TGTGCCAGCAGTTACGTCAGGGAATATTCACCCCTCCACTTT.

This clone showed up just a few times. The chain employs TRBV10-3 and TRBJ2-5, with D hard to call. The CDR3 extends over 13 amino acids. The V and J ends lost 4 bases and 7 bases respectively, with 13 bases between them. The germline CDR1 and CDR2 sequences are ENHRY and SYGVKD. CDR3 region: CAISGETVGTQYF. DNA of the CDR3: TGTGCCATCAGTGGAGAGACTGTTGGGACCCAGTACTTC.

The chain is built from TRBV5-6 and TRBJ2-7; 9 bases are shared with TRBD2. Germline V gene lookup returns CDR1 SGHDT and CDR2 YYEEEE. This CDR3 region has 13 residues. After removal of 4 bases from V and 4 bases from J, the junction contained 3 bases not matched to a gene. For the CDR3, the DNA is TGTGCCAGCAGCGAAAGCGGGGGGTACGAGCAGTACTTC. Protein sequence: CASSESGGYEQYF. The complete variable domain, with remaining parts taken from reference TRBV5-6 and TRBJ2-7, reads DAGVTQSPTHLIKTRGQQVTLRCSPKSGHDTVSWYQQALGQGPQFIFQYYEEEERQRGNFPDRFSGHQFPNYSSELNVNALLLGDSALYLCASSESGGYEQYFGPGTRLTVT.